A single sample gave rise to the 30 T cell receptor beta chains below, sequenced in a study of blood T cell repertoires in COVID-19. Assay used: immunoSEQ multiplex PCR; TCRdb lists only in-frame clones, some missing. Among about 210,000 clones listed, roughly 85% were seen once. Sequences were obtained from peripheral blood. These receptors were collected from a woman in her seventies with COVID-19, enrolled during active disease.

V is TRBV29-1 and J is TRBJ1-2, with 8 bases lining up with TRBD1. V lost 7 bases and J lost 8; bases outside the gene matches: 6. The V gene's germline CDR1 is SQVTM and CDR2 ANQGSEA. The CDR3 is 11 residues long. The DNA of the CDR3 is TGCAGCGCTGGACAGGGAGGCGGCTACACCTTC. This codes for CSAGQGGGYTF.

CDR3 bases: TGTGCCAGCAGCGTAGCGGACAGTCTCAATCAGCCCCAGCATTTT. Translation: CASSVADSLNQPQHF. This sequence joins TRBV9 and TRBJ1-5; D is possibly TRBD1 (6 bases). This CDR3 region has 15 residues. With 0 bases removed from V and 3 bases from J, the gap between germline ends came to 10 bases. The V gene's germline CDR1 is SGDLS and CDR2 YYNGEE.

This chain uses TRBV4-3 with TRBJ2-3, with D perhaps TRBD1 (7 bases). The ends were cut back, 0 bases at V and 4 bases at J, with 17 bases in the middle. Looked up from germline, CDR1 is LGHNA and CDR2 is YSLEER. The CDR3 length is 17 residues. CDR3: CASSQDGGAGGADTQYF. In nucleotides, the CDR3 is TGCGCCAGCAGCCAAGATGGCGGGGCAGGGGGTGCAGATACGCAGTATTTT.

The chain uses TRBV18 and TRBJ2-2, with TRBD1 as a possible D gene (6 bases). The germline CDR1 and CDR2 sequences are KGHSH and LQKENI. The CDR3 has 14 amino acids. V was clipped by 11 bases and J by 0 bases, with 13 bases between them. The CDR3 DNA reads as TGTGCCTCCTTTAGACAGGCGAACACCGGGGAGCTGTTTTTT. Its protein product is CASFRQANTGELFF.

This clone occurred once. The V call is TRBV2, the J call TRBJ1-1, with D hard to call. Germline V CDR1 and CDR2: SNHLY, FYNNEI. V was shortened by 4 bases and J by 4 bases, with 13 bases between the two germline ends. The CDR3 spans 14 residues. CDR3 nucleotide sequence: TGTGCCAGCAGTGTGAGTTTTGTTAGCACTGAAGCTTTCTTT. As protein: CASSVSFVSTEAFF. The full variable domain, in which reference TRBV2 and TRBJ1-1 provide the parts outside the CDR3, is EPEVTQTPSHQVTQMGQEVILRCVPISNHLYFYWYRQILGQKVEFLVSFYNNEISEKSEIFDDQFSVERPDGSNFTLKIRSTKLEDSAMYFCASSVSFVSTEAFFGQGTRLTVV.

The gene calls are TRBV18 and TRBJ2-7, with 9 bases matching TRBD2. The V and J ends lost 0 bases and 2 bases, in that order; junction bases with no gene match: 5. This CDR3 is built from 16 residues. Germline V gives CDR1 KGHSH, CDR2 LQKENI. The CDR3 DNA reads as TGTGCCAGCTCACCACCAGTAGCGGGGGCGACCTACGAGCAGTACTTC. Translating gives CASSPPVAGATYEQYF.

The genes are TRBV18 and TRBJ1-6; maybe TRBD1 (6 bases). This CDR3 has 18 amino acids. V gave up 1 base and J gave up 0 bases, with 13 bases separating them. The germline gives CDR1 KGHSH, CDR2 LQKENI. CDR3 protein: CASSPRGPLSSYNSPLHF. CDR3 sequence (DNA): TGTGCCAGCTCACCACGGGGGCCCCTGAGCTCCTATAATTCACCCCTCCACTTT.

This clone has only one observation. The genes are TRBV6-2 or TRBV6-3 and TRBJ2-2, with D perhaps TRBD1 (6 bases). The CDR3 is 17 amino acids. Germline V gene lookup returns CDR1 MNHEY and CDR2 SVGEGT. V lost 3 bases, J lost 7 bases, and 21 bases lay in between. Here the CDR3 DNA reads TGTGCCAGCAGTTATTCCTGGGCAGGGGATATTGTCGGGGAGCTGTTTTTT. It specifies CASSYSWAGDIVGELFF.

V gene TRBV11-2 combines with J gene TRBJ2-7; 11 positions agree with TRBD2. CDR1 and CDR2 (germline): SGHAT, FQNNGV. This CDR3 is 16 amino acids long. The V and J ends lost 0 bases and 1 base, in that order; junction bases with no gene match: 2. The CDR3: CASSLDSGGASYEQYF. The CDR3 DNA reads as TGTGCCAGCAGCTTAGATAGCGGGGGGGCTTCCTACGAGCAGTACTTC.

V and J are TRBV4-3 and TRBJ2-1; no clear D. The CDR3 is 15 amino acids. Germline V gene data show CDR1 as LGHNA and CDR2 as YSLEER. V dropped 0 bases and J dropped 4 bases, with 10 bases sitting between them. The CDR3 here is CASSQEPPRYNEQFF. CDR3 in DNA: TGCGCCAGCAGCCAAGAACCACCCAGGTACAATGAGCAGTTCTTC.

The J gene is TRBJ2-2, the V gene TRBV6-5, with a tentative D call TRBD2 (6 bases). Germline V CDR1 and CDR2: MNHEY, SVGAGI. The CDR3 has 15 amino acids. Between the trimmed V and J ends, which lost 4 bases and 5 bases, there was a span of 14 bases. CDR3 amino acids: CASSSREVWTGELFF. Written as DNA, the CDR3 is TGTGCCAGCAGTTCCAGGGAGGTTTGGACCGGGGAGCTGTTTTTT.

The J gene is TRBJ1-2, the V gene TRBV5-6; D uncertain. Germline V CDR1 and CDR2: SGHDT, YYEEEE. The germline V and J ends were trimmed by 1 base and 4 bases, with 11 bases remaining between them. CDR3 length: 14 amino acids. As DNA, the CDR3 is TGTGCCAGCAGCTTGAGATGGAGAGGCTATGGCTACACCTTC. Protein sequence: CASSLRWRGYGYTF.

The CDR3 nucleotides are TGTGCCAGCAGCCCGAGACAGGAGACGGGCTACACCTTC. Translation gives CASSPRQETGYTF. The chain carries TRBV3-1 (or the pseudogene TRBV3-2) and TRBJ1-2, with a possible D match to TRBD1 (6 bases). The V gene's germline CDR1 is LGHDT and CDR2 YNNKEL (reference sequence). V was clipped by 4 bases and J by 8 bases, with 14 bases between them. This CDR3 has 13 amino acids.

The chain is built from TRBV18 and TRBJ2-7; 7 bases are a match to TRBD2. The V segment lost 3 bases and the J segment 5 bases; nucleotides outside the gene matches: 10. This CDR3 comprises 15 residues. CDR1 KGHSH and CDR2 LQKENI come from the germline V gene. CDR3 amino acids: CASSPKRGGLNEQYF. Here the CDR3 DNA reads TGTGCCAGCTCACCTAAACGGGGAGGGTTAAACGAGCAGTACTTC. Full variable domain (outside the CDR3, taken from reference TRBV18 and TRBJ2-7): NAGVMQNPRHLVRRRGQEARLRCSPMKGHSHVYWYRQLPEEGLKFMVYLQKENIIDESGMPKERFSAEFPKEGPSILRIQQVVRGDSAAYFCASSPKRGGLNEQYFGPGTRLTVT.

This clone was observed a few times. The V call is TRBV5-1, the J call TRBJ1-1, with TRBD1 as a possible D gene (6 bases). Germline CDR1 reads SGHRS; CDR2 reads YFSETQ. The CDR3 runs to 15 residues. V was shortened by 5 bases and J by 3 bases, with 17 bases between the two germline ends. DNA of the CDR3: TGCGCCAGCAGAAGCCTTTCAGGGGCGCACACTGAAGCTTTCTTT. As protein: CASRSLSGAHTEAFF.

J is TRBJ2-5 and V is TRBV11-2, with 7 bases matching TRBD1. V was clipped by 6 bases and J by 5 bases; unmatched bases: 12. The CDR3 covers 15 residues. CDR1 SGHAT and CDR2 FQNNGV come from the germline V gene. The CDR3 bases are TGTGCCAGCAGGGACCTGTCTGACAGGGTCGAGACCCAGTACTTC. Protein product: CASRDLSDRVETQYF. Variable domain in full (rest from reference TRBV11-2 and TRBJ2-5): EAGVAQSPRYKIIEKRQSVAFWCNPISGHATLYWYQQILGQGPKLLIQFQNNGVVDDSQLPKDRFSAERLKGVDSTLKIQPAKLEDSAVYLCASRDLSDRVETQYFGPGTRLLVL.

This chain connects TRBV6-5 to TRBJ2-2, with TRBD1 matching over 7 bases. This CDR3 has 15 residues. V dropped 7 bases and J dropped 2; count of bases not matched to a gene: 7. Germline CDR1 and CDR2: MNHEY and SVGAGI. The chain's CDR3 is CASNRDSANTGELFF. The CDR3 coding sequence is TGTGCCAGCAACAGGGACAGCGCAAACACCGGGGAGCTGTTTTTT.

The genes are TRBV7-6 and TRBJ2-5, with TRBD2 identical over 12 bases. From germline, CDR1 is SGHVS and CDR2 FNYEAQ. Trimming removed 4 bases from V and 4 bases from J; junction bases left unmatched: 4. The CDR3 consists of 15 residues. In DNA, the CDR3 is TGTGCCAGCAGCTCTACTAGCGGGGGGAGAGAGACCCAGTACTTC. Protein: CASSSTSGGRETQYF.

The chain is built from TRBV9 and TRBJ2-7; 8 bases are shared with TRBD1. The CDR3 has 16 residues. Germline-derived CDR1 and CDR2 are SGDLS and YYNGEE. The V and J ends lost 0 bases and 4 bases, in that order; junction bases with no gene match: 9. DNA for the CDR3: TGTGCCAGCAGCGTAGGGGCAGGGGGCGATATATACGAGCAGTACTTC. Amino acids: CASSVGAGGDIYEQYF.

This clone showed up just a few times. DNA of the CDR3: TGTGCCATCAGGGGGGACACCTACACTGAAGCTTTCTTT. This gives the protein CAIRGDTYTEAFF. V and J are TRBV10-3 and TRBJ1-1, with a tentative D call TRBD1 (6 bases). The CDR3 runs to 13 residues. V lost 6 bases and J lost 3, with 11 bases in between. Per germline, CDR1 ENHRY and CDR2 SYGVKD.

The genes are TRBV6-4 and TRBJ2-1, with D unresolved. The CDR3 loop spans 14 amino acids. Germline CDR1 MRHNA, CDR2 SNTAGT. Trimming removed 4 bases from V and 5 bases from J, with 12 bases in between. This CDR3 reads CASSAELRDNEQFF. The CDR3 coding sequence is TGTGCCAGCAGTGCCGAGCTACGGGACAATGAGCAGTTCTTC.

In its sample, this clone was seen once. The V and J genes are TRBV18 and TRBJ2-3, with 16 positions matching TRBD2. This CDR3 contains 17 residues. Losses at the gene ends were 3 bases for V and 2 bases for J; bases not matched to a gene: 2. The germline V gene has CDR1 KGHSH and CDR2 LQKENI. The CDR3 spells CASSPGTSGRVTDTQYF. Here the CDR3 DNA reads TGTGCCAGCTCACCCGGGACTAGCGGGAGGGTCACAGATACGCAGTATTTT.

The rearrangement uses TRBV2 and TRBJ2-3; 7 bases align to TRBD2. Germline V lookup: CDR1 SNHLY, CDR2 FYNNEI. V shed 7 bases and J 6 bases; nucleotides not matched to a gene: 13. The CDR3 is 15 residues long. The DNA of the CDR3 is TGTGCCAGCAACGATGTTGGCGGGGGATTGGATACGCAGTATTTT. Translated, it gives CASNDVGGGLDTQYF.

The chain uses TRBV15 and TRBJ2-7; 10 bases fit TRBD2. Germline loops: CDR1 LNHNV, CDR2 YYDKDF (reference sequence). The CDR3 length is 18 residues. With V trimmed by 2 bases and J by 1 base, 11 bases remained unmatched. CDR3: CATSRSTHRTSGSYEQYF. The CDR3 DNA reads as TGTGCCACCAGCAGATCGACCCACCGGACTAGCGGTTCCTACGAGCAGTACTTC.

The CDR3 nucleotides read TGTGCCAGCAGTCCCACAGGAAGAGTCCGGTACGAGCAGTACTTC. Its protein product is CASSPTGRVRYEQYF. The rearrangement uses TRBV6-2 or TRBV6-3 and TRBJ2-7, with a tentative D call TRBD1 (5 bases). The CDR3 has 15 amino acids. CDR1 is MNHEY and CDR2 is SVGEGT in the germline V gene. The V end lost 5 bases, the J end lost 4 bases, and 18 bases lay between the germline ends.

This rearrangement joins TRBV11-2 to TRBJ2-1; 11 bases are shared with TRBD2. From germline, CDR1 is SGHAT and CDR2 FQNNGV. V lost 3 bases, J lost 5 bases, and 3 bases stayed unmatched. The CDR3 sequence is 15 residues long. CDR3 loop: CASSLLAGGDNEQFF. The CDR3 DNA follows: TGTGCCAGCAGCTTGTTAGCGGGGGGGGACAATGAGCAGTTCTTC.

The J gene is TRBJ2-3, the V gene TRBV9, with TRBD2 matching 9 bases. V shed 0 bases and J 4 bases; nucleotides not matched to a gene: 12. CDR3 length equals 18 residues. Germline lookup yields CDR1 SGDLS and CDR2 YYNGEE. CDR3 loop: CASSVGGSGRRVPDTQYF. In DNA, the CDR3 is TGTGCCAGCAGCGTAGGTGGTAGCGGGAGAAGAGTTCCAGATACGCAGTATTTT.

The V call is TRBV7-8, the J call TRBJ2-7; no clear D gene. Per germline, CDR1 SGHVS and CDR2 FQNEAQ. The CDR3 contains 14 residues. V dropped 1 base and J dropped 6 bases, with 13 bases sitting between them. The CDR3 is CASSLVLLSREQYF. CDR3 bases: TGTGCCAGCAGCTTAGTTCTCCTATCTCGCGAGCAGTACTTC. The full variable domain, in which reference TRBV7-8 and TRBJ2-7 provide the parts outside the CDR3, is GAGVSQSPRYKVAKRGQDVALRCDPISGHVSLFWYQQALGQGPEFLTYFQNEAQLDKSGLPSDRFFAERPEGSVSTLKIQRTQQEDSAVYLCASSLVLLSREQYFGPGTRLTVT.

As DNA, the CDR3 is TGTGCCTGGAGTGCAAAGGACAGGGGGACTGAAAAACTGTTTTTT. The encoded protein is CAWSAKDRGTEKLFF. This sequence joins TRBV30 and TRBJ1-4; 10 nucleotides align to TRBD1. CDR1 and CDR2 from the germline V gene are GTSNPN and SVGIG (reference sequence). The CDR3 spans 15 residues. The ends lost 1 base at V and 7 bases at J; junction bases unmatched: 6.

This chain uses TRBV19 with TRBJ1-6; the D gene is possibly TRBD1 (6 bases). Trimming left V 0 bases short and J 4 bases short, with 13 bases between. The CDR3 length is 17 residues. Germline V gives CDR1 LNHDA, CDR2 SQIVND (reference sequence). As DNA, the CDR3 is TGTGCCAGTAGTATAGACTCAGGGGCGCCTTATAATTCACCCCTCCACTTT. As protein: CASSIDSGAPYNSPLHF.